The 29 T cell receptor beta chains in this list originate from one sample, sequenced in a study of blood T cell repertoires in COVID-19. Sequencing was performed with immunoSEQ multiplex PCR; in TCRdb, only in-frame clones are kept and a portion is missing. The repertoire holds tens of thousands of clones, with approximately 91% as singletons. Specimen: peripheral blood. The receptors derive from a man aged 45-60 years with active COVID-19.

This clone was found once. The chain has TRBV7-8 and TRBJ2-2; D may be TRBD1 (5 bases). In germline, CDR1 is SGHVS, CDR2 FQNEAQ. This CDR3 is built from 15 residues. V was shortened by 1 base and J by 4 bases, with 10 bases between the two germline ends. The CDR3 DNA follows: TGTGCCAGCAGCTTAGGGATAGGGGTCACCGGGGAGCTGTTTTTT. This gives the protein CASSLGIGVTGELFF.

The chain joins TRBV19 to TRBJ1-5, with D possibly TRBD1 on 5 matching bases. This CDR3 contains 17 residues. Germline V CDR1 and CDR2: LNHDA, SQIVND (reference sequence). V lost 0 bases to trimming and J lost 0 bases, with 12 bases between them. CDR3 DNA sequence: TGTGCCAGTAGTATAGATCGGGGGGGAGGTAGCAATCAGCCCCAGCATTTT. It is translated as CASSIDRGGGSNQPQHF.

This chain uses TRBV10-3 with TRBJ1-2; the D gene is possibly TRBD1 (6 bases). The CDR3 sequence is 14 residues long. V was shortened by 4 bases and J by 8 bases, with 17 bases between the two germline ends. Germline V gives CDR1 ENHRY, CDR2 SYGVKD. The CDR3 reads CAISGLGQGNGYTF. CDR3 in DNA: TGTGCCATCAGTGGCCTAGGGCAGGGGAACGGCTACACCTTC.

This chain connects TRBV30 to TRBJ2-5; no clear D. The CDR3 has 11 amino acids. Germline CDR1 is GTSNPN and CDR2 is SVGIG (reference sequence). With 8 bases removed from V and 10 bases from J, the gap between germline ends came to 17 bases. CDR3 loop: CAHRSGTIQYF. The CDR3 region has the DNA TGTGCCCACCGTTCGGGTACGATCCAGTACTTC.

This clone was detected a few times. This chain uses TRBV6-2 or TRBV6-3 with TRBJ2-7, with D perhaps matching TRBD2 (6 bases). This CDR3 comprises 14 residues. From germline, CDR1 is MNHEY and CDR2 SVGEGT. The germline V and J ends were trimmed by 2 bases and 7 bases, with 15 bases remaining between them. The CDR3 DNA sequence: TGTGCCAGCAGTTACGGAGGGCCGGCTGGGGAGCAGTACTTC. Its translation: CASSYGGPAGEQYF.

CDR3 coding DNA: TGCGCCAGCAGCCAAGATTTTGGTTGGGAGTTTGAGACCCAGTACTTC. Translation gives CASSQDFGWEFETQYF. The rearrangement links TRBV4-3 to TRBJ2-5, with a tentative D call TRBD2 (5 bases). Germline assignment: CDR1 LGHNA and CDR2 YSLEER. V was trimmed by 0 bases and J by 5 bases, leaving 16 bases between them. The CDR3 is 16 amino acids.

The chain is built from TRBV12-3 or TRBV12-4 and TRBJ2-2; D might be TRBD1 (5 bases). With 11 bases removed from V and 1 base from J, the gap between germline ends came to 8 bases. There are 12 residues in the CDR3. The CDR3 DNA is TGTGCCTTAGGACAGAACACCGGGGAGCTGTTTTTT. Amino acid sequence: CALGQNTGELFF.

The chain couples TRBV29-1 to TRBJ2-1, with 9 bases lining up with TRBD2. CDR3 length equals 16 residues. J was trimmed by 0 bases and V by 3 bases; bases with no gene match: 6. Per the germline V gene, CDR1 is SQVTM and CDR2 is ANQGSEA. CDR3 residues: CSVDGLARRSYNEQFF. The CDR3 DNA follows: TGCAGCGTTGACGGACTAGCGAGACGCTCCTACAATGAGCAGTTCTTC.

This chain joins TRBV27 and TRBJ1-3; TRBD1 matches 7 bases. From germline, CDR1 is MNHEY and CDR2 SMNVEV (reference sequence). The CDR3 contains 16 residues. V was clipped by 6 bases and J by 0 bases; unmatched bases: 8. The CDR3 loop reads CASSLTGASSGNTIYF. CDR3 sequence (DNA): TGTGCCAGCAGCCTAACAGGGGCTAGCTCTGGAAACACCATATATTTT.

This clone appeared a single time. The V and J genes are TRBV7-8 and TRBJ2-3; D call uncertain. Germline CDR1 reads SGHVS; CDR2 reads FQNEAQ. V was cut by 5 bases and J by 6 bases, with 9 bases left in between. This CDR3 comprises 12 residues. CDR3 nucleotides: TGTGCCAGCAGCCCAGGTCTGGATACGCAGTATTTT. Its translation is CASSPGLDTQYF. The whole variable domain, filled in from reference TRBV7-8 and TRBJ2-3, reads GAGVSQSPRYKVAKRGQDVALRCDPISGHVSLFWYQQALGQGPEFLTYFQNEAQLDKSGLPSDRFFAERPEGSVSTLKIQRTQQEDSAVYLCASSPGLDTQYFGPGTRLTVL.

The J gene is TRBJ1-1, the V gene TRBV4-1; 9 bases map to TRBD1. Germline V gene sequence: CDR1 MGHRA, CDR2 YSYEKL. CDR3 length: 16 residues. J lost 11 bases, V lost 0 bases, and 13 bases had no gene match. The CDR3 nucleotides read TGCGCCAGCAGCCAAGATCGCACAGGGGGCCGGATTGGGGCTTTCTTT. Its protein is CASSQDRTGGRIGAFF.

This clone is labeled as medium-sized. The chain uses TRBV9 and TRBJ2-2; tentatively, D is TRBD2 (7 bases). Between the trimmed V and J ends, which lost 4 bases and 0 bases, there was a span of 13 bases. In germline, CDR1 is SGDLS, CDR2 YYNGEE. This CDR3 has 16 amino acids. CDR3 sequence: CASSPSGGTNTGELFF. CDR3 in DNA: TGTGCCAGCAGCCCATCGGGGGGCACGAACACCGGGGAGCTGTTTTTT.

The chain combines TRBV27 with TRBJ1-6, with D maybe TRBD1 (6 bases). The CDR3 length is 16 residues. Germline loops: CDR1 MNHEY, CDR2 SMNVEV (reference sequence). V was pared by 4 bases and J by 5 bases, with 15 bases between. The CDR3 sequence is CASSSTGFPHNSPLHF. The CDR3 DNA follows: TGTGCCAGCAGTTCCACAGGGTTCCCTCATAATTCACCCCTCCACTTT.

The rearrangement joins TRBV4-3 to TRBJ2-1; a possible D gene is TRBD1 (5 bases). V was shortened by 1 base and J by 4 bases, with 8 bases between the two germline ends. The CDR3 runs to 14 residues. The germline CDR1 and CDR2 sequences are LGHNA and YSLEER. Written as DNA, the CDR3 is TGCGCCAGCAGCCAAGGGCAGGGTTACAATGAGCAGTTCTTC. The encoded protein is CASSQGQGYNEQFF.

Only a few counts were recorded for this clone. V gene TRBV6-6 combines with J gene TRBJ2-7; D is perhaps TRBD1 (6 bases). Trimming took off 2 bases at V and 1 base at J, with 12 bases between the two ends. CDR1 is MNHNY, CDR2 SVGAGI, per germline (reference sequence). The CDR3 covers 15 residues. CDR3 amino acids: CASSYGDRRSYEQYV. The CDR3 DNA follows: TGTGCCAGCAGTTACGGCGACAGGCGTTCCTACGAGCAGTACGTC.

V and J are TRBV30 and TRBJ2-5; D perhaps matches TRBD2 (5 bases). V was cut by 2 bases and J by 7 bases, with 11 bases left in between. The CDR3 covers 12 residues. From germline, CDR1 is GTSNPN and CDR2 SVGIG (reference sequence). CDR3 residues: CAWSKESGTQYF. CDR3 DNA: TGTGCCTGGAGTAAAGAGAGCGGGACCCAGTACTTC.

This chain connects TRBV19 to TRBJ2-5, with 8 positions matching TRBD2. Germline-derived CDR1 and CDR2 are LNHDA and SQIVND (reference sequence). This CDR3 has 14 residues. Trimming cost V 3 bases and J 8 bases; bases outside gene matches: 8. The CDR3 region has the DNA TGTGCCAGTAGTATTAAGCGGGGGCCCGGCACCCAGTACTTC. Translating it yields CASSIKRGPGTQYF.

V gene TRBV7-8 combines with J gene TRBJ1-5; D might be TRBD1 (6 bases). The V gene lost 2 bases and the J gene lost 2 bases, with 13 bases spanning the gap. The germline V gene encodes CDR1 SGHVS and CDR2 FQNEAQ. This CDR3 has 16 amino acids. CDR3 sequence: CASSLRGSAGNQPQHF. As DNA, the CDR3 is TGTGCCAGCAGCTTAAGGGGGTCTGCCGGCAATCAGCCCCAGCATTTT.

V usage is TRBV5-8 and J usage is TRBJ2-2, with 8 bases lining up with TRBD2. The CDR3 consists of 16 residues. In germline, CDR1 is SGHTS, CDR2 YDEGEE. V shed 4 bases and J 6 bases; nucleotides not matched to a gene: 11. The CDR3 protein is CASSPGSLAGSGELFF. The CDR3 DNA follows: TGTGCCAGCAGCCCGGGGTCTCTAGCGGGTTCCGGGGAGCTGTTTTTT.

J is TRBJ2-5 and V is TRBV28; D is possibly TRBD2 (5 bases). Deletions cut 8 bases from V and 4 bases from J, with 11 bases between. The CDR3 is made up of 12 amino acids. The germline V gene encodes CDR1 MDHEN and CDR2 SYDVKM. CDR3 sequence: CASRSGGETQYF. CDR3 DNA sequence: TGTGCCAGCCGGAGTGGAGGAGAGACCCAGTACTTC.

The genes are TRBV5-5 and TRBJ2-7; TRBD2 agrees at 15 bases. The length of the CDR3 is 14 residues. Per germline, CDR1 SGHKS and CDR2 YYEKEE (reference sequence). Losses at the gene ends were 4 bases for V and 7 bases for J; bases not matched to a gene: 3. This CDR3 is CASSKGLAGGEQYV. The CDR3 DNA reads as TGTGCCAGCAGCAAGGGACTAGCGGGAGGTGAGCAGTACGTC.

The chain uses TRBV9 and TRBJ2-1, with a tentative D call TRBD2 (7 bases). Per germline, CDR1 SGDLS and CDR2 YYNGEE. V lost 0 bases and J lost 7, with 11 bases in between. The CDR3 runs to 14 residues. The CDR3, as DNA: TGTGCCAGCAGCGTAGGCAGCGGGACAAATGAGCAGTTCTTC. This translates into CASSVGSGTNEQFF.

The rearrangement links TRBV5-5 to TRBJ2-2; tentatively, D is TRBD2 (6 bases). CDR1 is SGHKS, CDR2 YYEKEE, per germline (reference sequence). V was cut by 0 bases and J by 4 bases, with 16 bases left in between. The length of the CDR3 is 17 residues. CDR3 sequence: CASSLVGTAATTGELFF. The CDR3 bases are TGTGCCAGCAGCTTGGTTGGGACTGCCGCGACCACCGGGGAGCTGTTTTTT.

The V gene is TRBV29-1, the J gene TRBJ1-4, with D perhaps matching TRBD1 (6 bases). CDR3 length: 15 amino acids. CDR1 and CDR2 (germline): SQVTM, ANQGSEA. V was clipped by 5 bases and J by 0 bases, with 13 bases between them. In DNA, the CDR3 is TGCAGCGTTTCTGACAGGACCGCAACTAATGAAAAACTGTTTTTT. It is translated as CSVSDRTATNEKLFF.

CDR3 nucleotide sequence: TGCGCCAGCAGCTTAGGACTAGCAGGAGACAATGAGCAGTTCTTC. Encoded protein: CASSLGLAGDNEQFF. This rearrangement joins TRBV5-1 to TRBJ2-1; 8 bases agree with TRBD2. Germline V lookup: CDR1 SGHRS, CDR2 YFSETQ. V lost 2 bases to trimming and J lost 5 bases; unmatched junction nucleotides: 6. This CDR3 has 15 amino acids.

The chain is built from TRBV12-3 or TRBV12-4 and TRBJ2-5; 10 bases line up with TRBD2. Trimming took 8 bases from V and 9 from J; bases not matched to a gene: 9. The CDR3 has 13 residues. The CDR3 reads CASGLAGEVAQYF. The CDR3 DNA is TGTGCCAGCGGGCTAGCGGGGGAGGTGGCCCAGTACTTC.

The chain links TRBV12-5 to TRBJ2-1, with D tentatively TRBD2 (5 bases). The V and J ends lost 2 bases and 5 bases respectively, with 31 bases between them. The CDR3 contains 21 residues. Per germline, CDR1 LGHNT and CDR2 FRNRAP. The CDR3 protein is CASGLSGMGTSNPSAHNEQFF. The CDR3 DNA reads TGTGCTAGTGGTTTGTCGGGGATGGGAACCTCAAATCCTTCGGCTCACAATGAGCAGTTCTTC.

This CDR3 reads CASRTGQGAAEPQHF. The CDR3 bases are TGTGCCAGCAGAACCGGACAGGGGGCGGCGGAGCCCCAGCATTTT. V and J are TRBV7-8 and TRBJ1-5, with 11 bases lining up with TRBD1. Germline V gene lookup returns CDR1 SGHVS and CDR2 FQNEAQ. Germline trimming cut 6 bases from V and 8 bases from J; bases unmatched to any gene: 9. This CDR3 region has 15 residues.

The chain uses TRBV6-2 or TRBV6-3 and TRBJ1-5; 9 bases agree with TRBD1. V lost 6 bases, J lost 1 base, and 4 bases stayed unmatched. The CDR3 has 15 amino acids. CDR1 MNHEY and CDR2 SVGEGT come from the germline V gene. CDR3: CASSNRGHSNQPQHF. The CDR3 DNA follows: TGTGCCAGCAGCAACAGGGGGCACAGCAATCAGCCCCAGCATTTT.